Each of the 11 T cell receptor beta chains below was sequenced from the same sample in a study of tumor-infiltrating lymphocytes in primary liver carcinoma. Germline DNA was also extracted, with blood RNA taken from unsorted whole blood. The researchers produced TCR beta cDNA from roughly 500 ng total RNA with a constant-region primer. Nested multiplex PCR, run for three rounds with slightly modified ARM-PCR, yielded TCR beta libraries. TRBV1-TRBV30 forward primers paired with a C-beta reverse primer drove the first two PCR rounds, 10 cycles each. In TCRdb, the multiplex PCR reads were re-called with MiXCR into one record per CDR3 protein. This sample has just over 300,000 distinct CDR3 sequences, with around 50% found just once. The sequenced sample was peripheral blood. The receptors come from a woman aged 25 to 39 with primary liver carcinoma and hepatitis B virus infection.

This clonotype was seen more than once but under ten times. The J gene is TRBJ2-5, the V gene TRBV6-2 or TRBV6-3; 11 bases are shared with TRBD2. Germline values: CDR1 MNHEY, CDR2 SVGEGT. V shed 7 bases and J 7 bases; nucleotides not matched to a gene: 8. This CDR3 is built from 14 residues. DNA for the CDR3: TGTGCCAGCAAGCCGTTGACTAGCGGGGCGACCCAGTACTTC. This encodes CASKPLTSGATQYF.

Comment on this clonotype: A much bigger clone sits one base away, suggesting this may be a read error. This chain links TRBV29-1 with TRBJ2-5; the D gene is possibly TRBD2 (6 bases). Near its end, the DNA agrees better with TRBJ2-1, so the J call may be wrong. This CDR3 is built from 13 residues. CDR1 and CDR2 (germline): SQVTM, ANQGSEA. CDR3 loop: CSVELASYNDQFF. In nucleotides, the CDR3 is TGCAGCGTTGAGCTAGCGTCGTACAATGACCAGTTCTTC.

A note on this clonotype: Sequence at one end of the junction differs from germline and may be a read error. The chain uses TRBV11-2 and TRBJ2-1; D is unresolved. The length of the CDR3 is 13 residues. Germline CDR1 reads SGHAT; CDR2 reads FQNNGV. CDR3 sequence reads: CASGLEPHNKQFF. DNA for the CDR3: TGTGCCAGCGGCTTAGAGCCCCACAATAAGCAGTTCTTC.

Of note for this clonotype: A much larger clone sits a single nucleotide away, making a read error possible. The CDR3 protein is CSVGIGTSGEVYLAKNIQYF. CDR3 bases: TGCAGCGTCGGGATAGGGACTAGCGGGGAGGTGTATCTAGCCAAAAACATTCAGTACTTC. V is TRBV29-1 and J is TRBJ2-4; 13 bases match TRBD2. Germline loops: CDR1 SQVTM, CDR2 ANQGSEA. CDR3 size: 20 residues. J gave up 0 bases and V 6 bases, and 17 bases lay outside the gene matches. The variable domain in full, with the rest retrieved from reference TRBV29-1 and TRBJ2-4, is SAVISQKPSRDICQRGTSLTIQCQVDSQVTMMFWYRQQPGQSLTLIATANQGSEATYESGFVIDKFPISRPNLTFSTLTVSNMSPEDSSIYLCSVGIGTSGEVYLAKNIQYFGAGTRLSVL.

A note on this clonotype: A much larger clone differs by one base, so this may be a read error. The V call is TRBV29-1, the J call TRBJ1-1; possibly TRBD1 for D (5 bases). Germline CDR1 is SQVTM and CDR2 is ANQGSEA. Trimming took off 5 bases at V and 1 base at J, with 11 bases between the two ends. The CDR3 spans 13 residues. The CDR3 is CSVKGRENTEAFF. CDR3 nucleotide sequence: TGCAGCGTTAAGGGCAGGGAGAACACTGAAGCTTTCTTT.

As to this clonotype: It may be a read error: a sequence one base away is much more abundant. V is TRBV28 and J is TRBJ2-2, with a possible D match to TRBD1 (5 bases). Trimming removed 5 bases at V and 4 bases at J, with 11 bases between. The CDR3 extends over 14 amino acids. Germline CDR1 and CDR2: MDHEN and SYDVKM. CDR3: CASSTWTLTGELFF. CDR3 coding DNA: TGTGCCAGCAGTACCTGGACACTCACCGGGGAGCTGTTTTTT.

A word on this clonotype: A junction boundary mismatches the germline segment, possibly from a read error. The V and J genes are TRBV11-3 and TRBJ2-5; D gene ambiguous. Germline V gives CDR1 SGHNT, CDR2 YENEEA. The CDR3 is 12 amino acids. This CDR3 is CTSSLVAETQYF. The CDR3 nucleotides are TGTACCAGCAGCTTAGTTGCCGAGACCCAATACTTC. Combining the CDR3 with reference TRBV11-3 and TRBJ2-5 gives the whole variable domain EAGVVQSPRYKIIEKKQPVAFWCNPISGHNTLYWYLQNLGQGPELLIRYENEEAVDDSQLPKDRFSAERLKGVDSTLKIQPAELGDSAVYLCTSSLVAETQYFGPGTRLLVL.

This clonotype was seen once. This sequence joins TRBV6-5 and TRBJ1-5; the D gene is possibly TRBD1 (5 bases). The V end was cut by 3 bases, the J end by 4 bases, with 13 bases between. CDR1 is MNHEY, CDR2 SVGAGI, per germline. This CDR3 has 15 amino acids. This CDR3 reads CASSYRRGHNQPQHF. CDR3 nucleotide sequence: TGTGCCAGCAGTTATAGGAGGGGTCATAATCAGCCCCAGCATTTT.

On this clonotype itself: This sequence may be a read error, since a much larger clone differs from it by one base. Since no conserved phenylalanine or tryptophan closes the CDR3, a read error is the likely cause. CDR3 sequence: CASSFRRASNQPQHY. DNA of the CDR3: TGTGCCAGCAGTTTCAGGCGGGCCAGCAATCAGCCCCAGCATTAT. The chain joins TRBV12-3 or TRBV12-4 to TRBJ1-5; D ambiguous. The CDR3 runs to 15 residues. V dropped 3 bases and J dropped 1 base, with 10 bases sitting between them.

The rearrangement joins TRBV12-3 or TRBV12-4 to TRBJ2-5; 12 bases are shared with TRBD1. This CDR3 region has 15 residues. V was pared by 6 bases and J by 9 bases, with 11 bases of the junction left unmatched. For the CDR3, the DNA is TGTGCCAGCAGACCGAGGGACAGGGGGCGGGAGGCCCAGTACTTC. Translation: CASRPRDRGREAQYF.

The chain joins TRBV6-5 to TRBJ2-3, with TRBD2 identical over 9 bases. After removal of 6 bases from V and 6 bases from J, the junction contained 10 bases not matched to a gene. This CDR3 is 15 amino acids long. Germline-derived CDR1 and CDR2 are MNHEY and SVGAGI. CDR3 residues: CASSAPGSGRDTQYF. The CDR3 DNA follows: TGTGCCAGCAGCGCCCCCGGGAGCGGGAGGGATACGCAGTATTTT.